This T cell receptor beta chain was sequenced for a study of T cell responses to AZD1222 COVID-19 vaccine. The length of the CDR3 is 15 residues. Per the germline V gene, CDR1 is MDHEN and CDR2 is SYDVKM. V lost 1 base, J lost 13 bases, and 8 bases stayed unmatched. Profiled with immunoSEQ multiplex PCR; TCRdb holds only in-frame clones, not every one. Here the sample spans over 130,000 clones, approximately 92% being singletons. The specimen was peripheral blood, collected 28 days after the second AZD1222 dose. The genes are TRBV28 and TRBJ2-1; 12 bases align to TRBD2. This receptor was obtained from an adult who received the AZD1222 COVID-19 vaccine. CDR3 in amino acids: CASSLSSSGRVGQFF. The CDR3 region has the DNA TGTGCCAGCAGTTTATCGTCTAGCGGGAGGGTAGGTCAGTTCTTC.